The clone carrying this T cell receptor beta chain was seen a handful of times. Known numbers of the T cell clone KT2 were added to PBMC. Fixed numbers of PBMC received varying amounts of KT2 cells. A single-stranded UMI oligo with SP2 sequence was ligated to cDNA 3' ends. The first PCR ran roughly 4 cycles with an equimolar RC1.1 and RC1.2 beta primer mix. From the second PCR onward, TCR alpha and beta chains were processed separately. One entry per CDR3 protein, called by TCRdb with MiXCR from the UMI-ligation and nested PCR reads. Seen here are around 50,000 distinct CDR3 sequences, 11% observed once, and the top ten hold less than 11%. This record comes from a study of quantifying T cell responses using KT2 cells. Background on the study: cDNA was made from DNase-treated RNA using alpha and beta constant primers.

This clonotype was sampled from a human donor. Input material: PBMCs spiked with cells of the T cell clone KT2.

CDR3 region: CASTNVTFYGYTF. CDR3 DNA sequence: TGTGCCAGCACCAACGTGACCTTCTATGGCTACACCTTC. V gene TRBV7-9 combines with J gene TRBJ1-2; unclear D gene. The CDR3 is 13 residues long. Germline CDR1 SEHNR, CDR2 FQNEAQ (reference sequence). V lost 7 bases and J lost 4, with 13 bases in between.